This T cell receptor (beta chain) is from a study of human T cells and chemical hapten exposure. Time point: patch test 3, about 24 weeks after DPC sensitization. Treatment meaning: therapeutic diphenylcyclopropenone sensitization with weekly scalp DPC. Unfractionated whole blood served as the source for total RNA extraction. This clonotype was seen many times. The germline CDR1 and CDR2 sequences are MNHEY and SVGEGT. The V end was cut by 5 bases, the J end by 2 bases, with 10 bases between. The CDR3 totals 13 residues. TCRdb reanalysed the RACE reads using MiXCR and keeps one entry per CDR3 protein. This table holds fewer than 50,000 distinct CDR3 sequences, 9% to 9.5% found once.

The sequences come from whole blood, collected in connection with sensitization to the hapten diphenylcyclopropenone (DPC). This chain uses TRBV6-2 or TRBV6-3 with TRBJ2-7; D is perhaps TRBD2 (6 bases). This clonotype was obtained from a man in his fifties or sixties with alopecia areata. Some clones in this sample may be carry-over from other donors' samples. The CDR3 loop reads CASSDWEAYEQYF. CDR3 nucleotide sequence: TGTGCCAGCAGTGATTGGGAGGCCTACGAGCAGTACTTC.